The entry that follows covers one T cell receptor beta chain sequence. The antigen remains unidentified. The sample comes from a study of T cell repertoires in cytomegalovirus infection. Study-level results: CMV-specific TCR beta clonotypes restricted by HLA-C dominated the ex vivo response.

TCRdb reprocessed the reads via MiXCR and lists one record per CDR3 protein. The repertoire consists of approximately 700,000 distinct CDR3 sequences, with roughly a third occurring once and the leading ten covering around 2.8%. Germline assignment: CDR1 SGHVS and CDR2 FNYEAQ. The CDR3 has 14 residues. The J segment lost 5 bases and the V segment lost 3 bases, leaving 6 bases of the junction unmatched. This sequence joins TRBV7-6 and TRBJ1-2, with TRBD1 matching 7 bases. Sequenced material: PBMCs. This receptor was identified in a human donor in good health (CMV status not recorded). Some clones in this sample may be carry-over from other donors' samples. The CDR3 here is CASSLMGQLYGYTF. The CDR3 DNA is TGTGCCAGCAGCTTGATGGGACAGTTATATGGCTACACCTTC.